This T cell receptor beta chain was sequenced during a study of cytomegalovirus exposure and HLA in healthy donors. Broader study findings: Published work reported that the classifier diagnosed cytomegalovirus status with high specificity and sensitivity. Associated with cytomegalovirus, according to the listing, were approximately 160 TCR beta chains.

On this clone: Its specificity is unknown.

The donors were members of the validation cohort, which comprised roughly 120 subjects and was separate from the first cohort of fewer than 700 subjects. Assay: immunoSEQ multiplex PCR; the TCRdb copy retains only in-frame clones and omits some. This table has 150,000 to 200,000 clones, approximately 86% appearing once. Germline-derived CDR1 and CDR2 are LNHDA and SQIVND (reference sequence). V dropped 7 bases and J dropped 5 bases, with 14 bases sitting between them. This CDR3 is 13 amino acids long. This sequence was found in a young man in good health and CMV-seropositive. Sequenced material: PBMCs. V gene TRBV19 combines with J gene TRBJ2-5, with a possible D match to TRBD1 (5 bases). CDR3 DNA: TGTGCCAGTACTGAGACAGCAGGGGAGACCCAGTACTTC. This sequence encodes CASTETAGETQYF.